These T cell receptor beta chains were read from a single sample in a study of OX40 agonist ivuxolimab in advanced cancers. Profiling relied on immunoSEQ multiplex PCR, and the TCRdb table lists in-frame clones only, not all of them. Of around 82,000 clones listed, roughly 89% are singletons. Here the sequenced sample was CD4+ or CD8+ T cells sorted from blood, taken in a trial of the OX40 agonist ivuxolimab. The receptors derive from an adult with an advanced solid tumor such as melanoma, head and neck, liver or kidney cancer. Both conserved end residues are part of each CDR3. The D gene is left open where the match is weak. Expanded clones get a size class; other rows say once, few or many, or leave the size out.

clone size: NA
D gene: TRBD1
V gene: TRBV12-5
J gene: TRBJ2-3
CDR3 protein: CASGPGQGTDTQYF
CDR3 DNA: TGTGCTAGTGGTCCCGGACAGGGGACGGATACGCAGTATTTT

clone size: NA
D gene: NA
V gene: TRBV4-1
J gene: TRBJ2-3
CDR3 protein: CASSQVPEDTQYF
CDR3 DNA: TGCGCCAGCAGCCAAGTCCCCGAAGATACGCAGTATTTT

clone size: NA
D gene: TRBD2
V gene: TRBV4-2
J gene: TRBJ2-7
CDR3 protein: CASSPGLVGDYEQYF
CDR3 DNA: TGTGCCAGCAGCCCCGGACTAGTAGGAGACTACGAGCAGTACTTC

clone size: NA
D gene: NA
V gene: TRBV19
J gene: TRBJ1-1
CDR3 protein: CAVRDEVEAFF
CDR3 DNA: TGTGCAGTCAGGGATGAAGTTGAAGCTTTCTTT

clone size: NA
D gene: NA
V gene: TRBV28
J gene: TRBJ2-7
CDR3 protein: CASSPLGARQYF
CDR3 DNA: TGTGCCAGCAGTCCCCTAGGAGCACGGCAGTACTTC

clone size: NA
D gene: NA
V gene: TRBV27
J gene: TRBJ2-3
CDR3 protein: CASGGWGLWDTQYF
CDR3 DNA: TGTGCCAGCGGGGGATGGGGGCTCTGGGATACGCAGTATTTT

clone size: NA
D gene: TRBD2
V gene: TRBV27
J gene: TRBJ2-7
CDR3 protein: CASSLIGGGRGQYF
CDR3 DNA: TGTGCCAGCAGTTTAATCGGGGGGGGTCGTGGGCAGTACTTC

clone size: NA
D gene: NA
V gene: TRBV5-1
J gene: TRBJ2-2
CDR3 protein: CASSLVPGKALSNTGELFF
CDR3 DNA: TGCGCCAGCAGCTTGGTCCCGGGGAAGGCGTTATCCAACACCGGGGAGCTGTTTTTT

clone size: NA
D gene: TRBD1
V gene: TRBV27
J gene: TRBJ2-7
CDR3 protein: CASSRDRNTYEQYF
CDR3 DNA: TGTGCCAGCAGTCGGGACAGAAATACCTACGAGCAGTACTTC

clone size: NA
D gene: NA
V gene: TRBV7-6
J gene: TRBJ2-1
CDR3 protein: CASSLDRAFTYNEQFF
CDR3 DNA: TGTGCCAGCAGCTTAGATAGGGCGTTTACCTACAATGAGCAGTTCTTC

clone size: once
D gene: NA
V gene: TRBV5-6
J gene: TRBJ2-7
CDR3 protein: CASSFAREQYF
CDR3 DNA: TGTGCCAGCAGCTTTGCGCGGGAGCAGTACTTC

clone size: NA
D gene: NA
V gene: TRBV28
J gene: TRBJ1-5
CDR3 protein: CASSPFGREPSNQPQHF
CDR3 DNA: TGTGCCAGCAGTCCGTTCGGCAGGGAACCTAGCAATCAGCCCCAGCATTTT

clone size: NA
D gene: TRBD1
V gene: TRBV7-9
J gene: TRBJ2-1
CDR3 protein: CASSGRTGLAYNEQFF
CDR3 DNA: TGTGCCAGCAGCGGCCGGACAGGCCTTGCCTACAATGAGCAGTTCTTC

clone size: NA
D gene: TRBD2
V gene: TRBV30
J gene: TRBJ2-3
CDR3 protein: CAWSSGDSGIPRSPQHTQYF
CDR3 DNA: TGTGCCTGGAGCAGCGGGGATAGCGGGATACCTCGTTCGCCGCAGCATACGCAGTATTTT

clone size: NA
D gene: NA
V gene: TRBV7-9
J gene: TRBJ2-5
CDR3 protein: CASSFPTSGEETQYF
CDR3 DNA: TGTGCCAGCAGCTTCCCGACGTCGGGGGAAGAGACCCAGTACTTC

clone size: NA
D gene: NA
V gene: TRBV20-1
J gene: TRBJ2-7
CDR3 protein: CSATGRSEQYF
CDR3 DNA: TGCAGTGCGACCGGGAGATCTGAGCAGTACTTC

clone size: NA
D gene: NA
V gene: TRBV5-4
J gene: TRBJ2-7
CDR3 protein: CASSPGSSPVVHEQYF
CDR3 DNA: TGTGCCAGCAGCCCAGGGTCTAGTCCAGTTGTCCACGAGCAGTACTTC

clone size: NA
D gene: NA
V gene: TRBV30
J gene: TRBJ1-5
CDR3 protein: CAWSSGASQPQHF
CDR3 DNA: TGTGCCTGGAGTTCAGGGGCAAGTCAGCCCCAGCATTTT